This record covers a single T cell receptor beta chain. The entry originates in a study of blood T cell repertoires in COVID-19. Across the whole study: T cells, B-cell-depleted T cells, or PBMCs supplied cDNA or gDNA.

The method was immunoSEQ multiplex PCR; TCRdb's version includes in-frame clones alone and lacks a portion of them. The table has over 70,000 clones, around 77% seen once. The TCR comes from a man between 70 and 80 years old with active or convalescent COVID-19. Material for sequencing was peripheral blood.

CDR3 in amino acids: CASRAQGNTEAFF. In DNA, the CDR3 is TGTGCCAGTAGAGCCCAGGGAAACACTGAAGCTTTCTTT. This rearrangement joins TRBV19 to TRBJ1-1; D is perhaps TRBD1 (5 bases). CDR3 length: 13 residues. Looked up from germline, CDR1 is LNHDA and CDR2 is SQIVND (reference sequence). V was cut by 6 bases and J by 2 bases, with 10 bases left in between.